A single sample is the source of the 26 T cell receptor beta chains below, sequenced in a study of tissue T cells after allogeneic stem cell transplantation. The table came from immunoSEQ multiplex PCR; TCRdb's copy has only in-frame clones and leaves some out. Of some 28,000 clones in the sample, less than 90% were seen once. The specimen comprised blood, sampled before transplantation. The source of these receptors is a woman aged 18 to 55 who later had graft-versus-host disease after an allogeneic stem cell transplant.

The rearrangement joins TRBV29-1 to TRBJ1-3; D gene uncertain. Trimming took off 3 bases at V and 1 base at J, with 4 bases between the two ends. The CDR3 runs to 12 residues. Germline CDR1 and CDR2: SQVTM and ANQGSEA. CDR3 region: CSVEGSGNTIYF. The CDR3 DNA reads TGCAGCGTTGAGGGATCTGGAAACACCATATATTTT.

The chain joins TRBV10-3 to TRBJ1-1; 7 positions agree with TRBD1. Per germline, CDR1 ENHRY and CDR2 SYGVKD. The V and J ends lost 0 bases and 0 bases, in that order; junction bases with no gene match: 4. The CDR3 contains 16 residues. The CDR3 spells CAISESPGQLNTEAFF. The CDR3, as DNA: TGTGCCATCAGTGAGTCCCCGGGACAGCTGAACACTGAAGCTTTCTTT.

The chain couples TRBV7-9 to TRBJ2-3, with no clear D. The V and J ends lost 4 bases and 4 bases respectively, with 9 bases between them. The V gene's germline CDR1 is SEHNR and CDR2 FQNEAQ (reference sequence). The CDR3 runs 13 residues. CDR3 in amino acids: CASSSRTPDTQYF. DNA for the CDR3: TGTGCCAGCAGCTCCCGAACGCCAGATACGCAGTATTTT. Using reference TRBV7-9 and TRBJ2-3 for the parts outside the CDR3, the full variable domain is DTGVSQNPRHKITKRGQNVTFRCDPISEHNRLYWYRQTLGQGPEFLTYFQNEAQLEKSRLLSDRFSAERPKGSFSTLEIQRTEQGDSAMYLCASSSRTPDTQYFGPGTRLTVL.

This chain links TRBV20-1 with TRBJ1-4; weak D call: TRBD1 (5 bases). V was clipped by 6 bases and J by 10 bases, with 12 bases between them. Germline assignment: CDR1 DFQATT and CDR2 SNEGSKA (reference sequence). The CDR3 is 11 amino acids. In DNA form, the CDR3 reads TGCAGTGCCGCTTATGGGGGAAAACTGTTTTTT. Protein sequence: CSAAYGGKLFF.

The V and J genes are TRBV28 and TRBJ1-3, with a weak D call TRBD1 (5 bases). The CDR3 covers 16 residues. Germline values: CDR1 MDHEN, CDR2 SYDVKM. Trimming took 6 bases from V and 0 from J, leaving 15 bases between them. The CDR3 nucleotides read TGTGCCAGCAGCCCAGGGACGGGAAACTCTGGAAACACCATATATTTT. Residues: CASSPGTGNSGNTIYF.

The rearrangement uses TRBV4-3 and TRBJ1-2; TRBD1 aligns across 10 bases. CDR3 length: 16 amino acids. Germline loops: CDR1 LGHNA, CDR2 YSLEER. V was clipped by 3 bases and J by 0 bases; unmatched bases: 4. The CDR3 sequence is CASSQGQGRANYGYTF. CDR3 nucleotide sequence: TGCGCCAGCAGCCAGGGACAGGGGAGAGCTAACTATGGCTACACCTTC.

The chain carries TRBV4-1 and TRBJ2-3; 8 nucleotides match TRBD1. V lost 0 bases, J lost 4 bases, and 6 bases stayed unmatched. Germline V gives CDR1 MGHRA, CDR2 YSYEKL. This CDR3 comprises 16 residues. The DNA of the CDR3 is TGCGCCAGCAGCCAAGATCGCACAGGGGGGTCAGATACGCAGTATTTT. Its protein product is CASSQDRTGGSDTQYF.

The V and J genes are TRBV29-1 and TRBJ2-1; D call uncertain. The germline V gene encodes CDR1 SQVTM and CDR2 ANQGSEA. Trimming took 2 bases from V and 10 from J, leaving 9 bases between them. This CDR3 has 11 amino acids. The CDR3 DNA reads TGCAGCGTTGAACCCCCTCAGGAGCAGTTCTTC. This encodes CSVEPPQEQFF.

The CDR3 sequence is CASRLLAGGTDTQYF. The CDR3 DNA reads as TGTGCCAGCAGGCTTCTAGCGGGAGGCACAGATACGCAGTATTTT. The chain joins TRBV6-5 to TRBJ2-3, with TRBD2 identical over 10 bases. Trimming at V came to 6 bases and at J to 1 base, leaving 4 bases not matched to a gene. This CDR3 spans 15 amino acids. Germline-derived CDR1 and CDR2 are MNHEY and SVGAGI.

V gene TRBV4-1 combines with J gene TRBJ1-1, with a tentative D call TRBD1 (5 bases). Trimming stripped 3 bases from V and 1 base from J, with 9 bases between. This CDR3 is built from 14 residues. CDR1 is MGHRA, CDR2 YSYEKL, per germline. DNA for the CDR3: TGCGCCAGCAGCCACAGGGAGGCGAACACTGAAGCTTTCTTT. Residues: CASSHREANTEAFF.

The chain uses TRBV10-3 and TRBJ2-7; 15 nucleotides line up with TRBD2. The ends lost 3 bases at V and 4 bases at J; junction bases unmatched: 7. CDR1 ENHRY and CDR2 SYGVKD come from the germline V gene. CDR3 size: 17 residues. This CDR3 is CAISEGTSGGRSYEQYF. The CDR3 coding sequence is TGTGCCATCAGTGAAGGGACTAGCGGGGGGAGGTCATACGAGCAGTACTTC.

The chain is built from TRBV15 and TRBJ1-5, with 8 positions matching TRBD1. The J segment lost 2 bases and the V segment lost 3 bases, leaving 6 bases of the junction unmatched. Looked up from germline, CDR1 is LNHNV and CDR2 is YYDKDF (reference sequence). The CDR3 consists of 16 residues. The chain's CDR3 is CATSRDPTGGNQPQHF. The CDR3 nucleotides read TGTGCCACCAGCAGGGACCCGACAGGGGGCAATCAGCCCCAGCATTTT.

The chain couples TRBV5-1 to TRBJ2-2, with TRBD1 identical over 8 bases. The CDR3 has 17 amino acids. Germline-derived CDR1 and CDR2 are SGHRS and YFSETQ. V shed 2 bases, J shed 1 base, and the junction held 7 bases outside the gene matches. As DNA, the CDR3 is TGCGCCAGCAGCTTTGGTAGGGGGACAGGGAACACCGGGGAGCTGTTTTTT. Translation gives CASSFGRGTGNTGELFF.

The V call is TRBV19, the J call TRBJ1-2; D perhaps matches TRBD1 (6 bases). The CDR3 contains 17 residues. Germline V gene lookup returns CDR1 LNHDA and CDR2 SQIVND (reference sequence). V was trimmed by 2 bases and J by 0 bases, leaving 16 bases between them. The CDR3 loop reads CASSIPPGQRSNYGYTF. For the CDR3, the DNA is TGTGCCAGTAGTATACCGCCCGGACAGAGGTCTAACTATGGCTACACCTTC.

The chain is built from TRBV2 and TRBJ2-7; D may be TRBD1 (6 bases). Germline V gives CDR1 SNHLY, CDR2 FYNNEI. V was shortened by 6 bases and J by 3 bases, with 18 bases between the two germline ends. The CDR3 totals 15 residues. In DNA form, the CDR3 reads TGTGCCAGCAGGAGGGCACAGGACAGACTCTACGAGCAGTACTTC. Its translation: CASRRAQDRLYEQYF.

This clone occurred a few times. V and J are TRBV2 and TRBJ1-1; D call uncertain. The CDR3 extends over 14 amino acids. Per germline, CDR1 SNHLY and CDR2 FYNNEI. The V and J ends lost 10 bases and 1 base respectively, with 16 bases between them. CDR3 region: CATTVGSRNTEAFF. The CDR3, as DNA: TGTGCCACCACTGTGGGGTCCCGGAACACTGAAGCTTTCTTT.

The CDR3 region is CASSPGLEETQYF. CDR3 coding DNA: TGTGCCAGCTCACCAGGGTTGGAGGAGACCCAGTACTTC. J is TRBJ2-5 and V is TRBV18; D is unclear. Deletions cut 2 bases from V and 5 bases from J, with 9 bases between. CDR3 length equals 13 residues. In germline, CDR1 is KGHSH, CDR2 LQKENI.

This clone turned up a few times. The V and J genes are TRBV7-9 and TRBJ2-1; D possibly corresponds to TRBD2 (7 bases). Trimming stripped 5 bases from V and 4 bases from J, with 21 bases between. In germline, CDR1 is SEHNR, CDR2 FQNEAQ (reference sequence). CDR3 length: 17 residues. In DNA form, the CDR3 reads TGTGCCAGCAGCCCAAGAGGGGGGGGAGTGATATACAATGAGCAGTTCTTC. Translation: CASSPRGGGVIYNEQFF.

The chain carries TRBV6-5 and TRBJ2-7; 8 nucleotides align to TRBD1. Germline CDR1 and CDR2: MNHEY and SVGAGI. CDR3 length: 15 residues. With 5 bases clipped from V and 1 base from J, the junction kept 7 bases outside the gene matches. The CDR3 DNA reads as TGTGCCAGCAGTAAGGGGACAGGAGGTTCCTACGAGCAGTACTTC. It specifies CASSKGTGGSYEQYF.

The chain has TRBV6-4 and TRBJ2-2, with TRBD2 matching 7 bases. The trim removed 2 bases at V and 3 bases at J, leaving 0 bases unmatched. The CDR3 sequence is 14 residues long. The germline CDR1 and CDR2 sequences are MRHNA and SNTAGT. CDR3 bases: TGTGCCAGCAGTGACCGGGGGGACACCGGGGAGCTGTTTTTT. Amino acids: CASSDRGDTGELFF.

V usage is TRBV20-1 and J usage is TRBJ2-2, with D unresolved. The CDR3 runs 14 residues. Germline CDR1 is DFQATT and CDR2 is SNEGSKA (reference sequence). Trimming took off 3 bases at V and 4 bases at J, with 12 bases between the two ends. The DNA for the CDR3 is TGCAGTGCTAGTCACGCGGCCAGCACCGGGGAGCTGTTTTTT. Protein: CSASHAASTGELFF.

The rearrangement uses TRBV6-9 and TRBJ1-2; D perhaps matches TRBD1 (6 bases). Germline V gene lookup returns CDR1 MNHGY and CDR2 SVAAGI. CDR3 size: 19 residues. Trimming left V 0 bases short and J 2 bases short, with 22 bases between. The chain's CDR3 is CASSYSMLSPFRGNYGYTF. The CDR3 region has the DNA TGTGCCAGCAGTTATTCGATGTTGAGCCCCTTCAGGGGAAACTATGGCTACACCTTC.

This chain connects TRBV7-9 to TRBJ2-1; possible D gene TRBD2, 7 bases. Germline CDR1 is SEHNR and CDR2 is FQNEAQ (reference sequence). The V end was cut by 1 base, the J end by 8 bases, with 15 bases between. The CDR3 is 15 amino acids. The CDR3 region is CASSLVSGGGDEQFF. For the CDR3, the DNA is TGTGCCAGCAGCTTAGTAAGTGGCGGGGGCGATGAGCAGTTCTTC. Combining the CDR3 with reference TRBV7-9 and TRBJ2-1 gives the whole variable domain DTGVSQNPRHKITKRGQNVTFRCDPISEHNRLYWYRQTLGQGPEFLTYFQNEAQLEKSRLLSDRFSAERPKGSFSTLEIQRTEQGDSAMYLCASSLVSGGGDEQFFGPGTRLTVL.

This chain joins TRBV4-1 and TRBJ1-5; D gene unclear. With 4 bases removed from V and 6 bases from J, the gap between germline ends came to 7 bases. Germline lookup yields CDR1 MGHRA and CDR2 YSYEKL. This CDR3 is 12 amino acids long. The CDR3 nucleotides are TGCGCCAGCAGCCCGGGCGGTCAGCCCCAGCATTTT. Translated: CASSPGGQPQHF.

J is TRBJ2-1 and V is TRBV11-3, with TRBD1 matching over 8 bases. The CDR3 runs to 14 residues. Germline trimming cut 4 bases from V and 8 bases from J; bases unmatched to any gene: 7. Germline V gene lookup returns CDR1 SGHNT and CDR2 YENEEA. The CDR3 reads CASSSPDREDEQFF. The CDR3, as DNA: TGTGCCAGCAGCTCACCGGACAGGGAGGATGAGCAGTTCTTC.

The chain is built from TRBV19 and TRBJ1-1; TRBD1 is a possible D gene (6 bases). V lost 6 bases to trimming and J lost 5 bases, with 19 bases between them. The CDR3 loop spans 15 amino acids. From germline, CDR1 is LNHDA and CDR2 SQIVND (reference sequence). In nucleotides, the CDR3 is TGTGCCAGTAGCCCGAGGCAGGGGAGGAGGACTGAAGCTTTCTTT. Amino acids: CASSPRQGRRTEAFF.